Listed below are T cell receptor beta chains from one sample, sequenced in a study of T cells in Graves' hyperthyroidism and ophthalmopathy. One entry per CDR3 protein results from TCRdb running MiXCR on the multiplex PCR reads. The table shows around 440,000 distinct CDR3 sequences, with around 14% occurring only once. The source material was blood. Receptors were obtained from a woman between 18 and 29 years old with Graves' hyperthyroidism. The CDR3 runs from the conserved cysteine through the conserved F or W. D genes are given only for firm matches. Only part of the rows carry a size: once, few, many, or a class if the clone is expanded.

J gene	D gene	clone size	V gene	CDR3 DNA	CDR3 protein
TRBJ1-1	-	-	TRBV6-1	TGTGCCAGTCAGGACACTGAAGCTTTCTTT	CASQDTEAFF
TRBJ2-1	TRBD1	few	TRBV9	TGTGCCAGCAGCGTGGACCCGACAGGGAGCTCCTACAATGAGCAGTTCTTC	CASSVDPTGSSYNEQFF
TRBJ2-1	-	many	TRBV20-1	TGCAGTGCTAGGAGCCAGGGGTTCAATGAGCAGTTCTTC	CSARSQGFNEQFF
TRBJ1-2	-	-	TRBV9	TGTGCCAGCAGCGTAGCGGCGGTGACTAACTATGGCTACACCTTC	CASSVAAVTNYGYTF
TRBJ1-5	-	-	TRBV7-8	TGTGCCAGCAGCCCCGGTTGGGGTTATAGCAATCAGCCCCAGCATTTT	CASSPGWGYSNQPQHF
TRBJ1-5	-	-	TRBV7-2	TGTGCCAGCAGCCCCCGGGATAGCAATCAGCCCCAGCATTTT	CASSPRDSNQPQHF
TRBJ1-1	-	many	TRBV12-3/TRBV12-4	TGTGCCTGCCGGGGATACAACACTGAAGCTTTCTTT	CACRGYNTEAFF
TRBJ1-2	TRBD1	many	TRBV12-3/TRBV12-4	TGTGCCAGCAGTTCGGACAGGTTTAATCACTATGGCTACACCTTC	CASSSDRFNHYGYTF
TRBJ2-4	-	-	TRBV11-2	TGTGCCAGCAGCTTAGACCCTCGTAAAAACATTCAGTACTTC	CASSLDPRKNIQYF
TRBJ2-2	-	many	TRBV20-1	TGCAGTGCAACGGCGGCGGGGGAGCTGTTTTTT	CSATAAGELFF
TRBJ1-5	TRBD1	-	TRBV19	TGTGCCAGTAGTATCAGGGGGAGCAATCAGCCCCAGCATTTT	CASSIRGSNQPQHF
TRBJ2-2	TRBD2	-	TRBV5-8	TGTGCCAGCAGCTTGGTGCGTCTAGCGGGAGGGTACGGGGAGCTGTTTTTT	CASSLVRLAGGYGELFF
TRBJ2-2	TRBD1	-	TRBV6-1	TGTGCCGGGACCGACAGGGACGACACCGGGGAGCTGTTTTTT	CAGTDRDDTGELFF
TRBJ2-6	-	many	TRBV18	TGTGCCAGCTCCGTCGACAGCCACTCTGGGGCCAACGTCCTGACTTTC	CASSVDSHSGANVLTF
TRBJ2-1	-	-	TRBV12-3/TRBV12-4	TGTGCCAGCAGTTTAGCACCGACTTACAATGAGCAGTTCTTC	CASSLAPTYNEQFF
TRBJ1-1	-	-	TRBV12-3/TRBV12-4	TGTGCCAGCAGTTTAAGTGGAGCTTTCTTT	CASSLSGAFF
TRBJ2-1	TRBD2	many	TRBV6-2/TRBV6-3	TGTGCCAGCAGTTACCCATCGGGACTAGCGGGGCACAACAATGAGCAGTTCTTC	CASSYPSGLAGHNNEQFF
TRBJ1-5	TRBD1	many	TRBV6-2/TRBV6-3	TGTGCCAGCAGTTGGACAGGGGCACATCAGCCCCAGCATTTT	CASSWTGAHQPQHF
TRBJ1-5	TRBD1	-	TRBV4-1	TGCGCCAGCAGCCAAGATCGCGGGACAGGGAGCAATCAGCCCCAGCATTTT	CASSQDRGTGSNQPQHF
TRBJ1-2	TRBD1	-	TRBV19	TGTGCCAGTAGTATAGGAGGACAGGCGGGCGGCTACACCTTC	CASSIGGQAGGYTF
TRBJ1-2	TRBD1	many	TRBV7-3	TGTGCCAGCAGCTTAACATGGGACAGGGCCTATGGCTACACCTTC	CASSLTWDRAYGYTF
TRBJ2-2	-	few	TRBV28	TGTGCCAGCAGTTTTGGCAGGGAATCCGGGGAGCTGTTTTTT	CASSFGRESGELFF
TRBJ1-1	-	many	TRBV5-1	TGCGCCAGCAGCTTGGGGGAGGAGAACACTGAAGCTTTCTTT	CASSLGEENTEAFF
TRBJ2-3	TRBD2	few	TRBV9	TGTGCCAGCAGCACCCCGGGACTAGGCACAGATACGCAGTATTTT	CASSTPGLGTDTQYF
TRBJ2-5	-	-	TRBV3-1	TGTGCCAGCAGCCAGTCGACCGGGACCCTACAAGAGACCCAGTACTTC	CASSQSTGTLQETQYF
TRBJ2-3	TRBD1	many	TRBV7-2	TGTGCCAGCAGTACACAGGGGAACGCAGATACGCAGTATTTT	CASSTQGNADTQYF
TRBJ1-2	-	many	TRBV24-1	TGTGCCACCAATGGCGGCTACACCTTC	CATNGGYTF
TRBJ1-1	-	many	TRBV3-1	TGTGCCAGCAGCCGCCCCACAGGGTCTGAAGCTTTCTTT	CASSRPTGSEAFF
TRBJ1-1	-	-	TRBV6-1	TGTGCCAGCAGGAGACCGAACACTGAAGCTTTCTTT	CASRRPNTEAFF
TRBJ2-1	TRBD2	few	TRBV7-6	TGTGCCAGCAGCAACCCTCCGGGGGGCTCCTACAATGAGCAGTTCTTC	CASSNPPGGSYNEQFF
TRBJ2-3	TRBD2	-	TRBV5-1	TGCGCCAGCAGCTTCGGACTAGCGGGCACGACAGATACGCAGTATTTT	CASSFGLAGTTDTQYF
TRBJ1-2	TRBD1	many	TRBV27	TGTGCCAGCAGTTTATTTGGACCGGGACAGGGGGGAATGAGCTATGGCTACACCTTC	CASSLFGPGQGGMSYGYTF
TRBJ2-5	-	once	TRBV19	TGTGCCAGTAGTATCTTAGGAGTAGGGGAGACCCAGTACTTC	CASSILGVGETQYF
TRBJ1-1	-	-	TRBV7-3	TGTGCCAGCAGCTTAACTTGGGGGAACACTGAAGCTTTCTTT	CASSLTWGNTEAFF
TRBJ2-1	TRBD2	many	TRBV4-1	TGCGCCAGCAGCCAAGTCCGGGAGGGCCGGGAGAATGAGCAGTTCTTC	CASSQVREGRENEQFF
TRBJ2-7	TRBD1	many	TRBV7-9	TGTGCCAGCAGTCCGGGACAGGGGGCCGAGCAGTACTTC	CASSPGQGAEQYF
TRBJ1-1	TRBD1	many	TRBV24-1	TGTGCCACCAGTGACAGGACAGGGGGCATGAGTGAAGCTTTCTTT	CATSDRTGGMSEAFF
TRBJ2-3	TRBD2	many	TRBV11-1	TGTGCCAGCAGCTTAGAAACCCGACTAGCGGCCAACCGGGATACGCAGTATTTT	CASSLETRLAANRDTQYF
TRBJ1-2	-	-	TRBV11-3	TGTGCCAGCAGGGACGGGGGTCATGGCTACACCTTC	CASRDGGHGYTF
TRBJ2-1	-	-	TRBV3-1	TGTGCCAGCAGCCAAAGGGTAGGGTGGGTCTACAATGAGCAGTTCTTC	CASSQRVGWVYNEQFF
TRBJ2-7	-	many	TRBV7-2	TGTGCCAGCAGCTTCACCGGGACTTTCTACGAGCAGTACTTC	CASSFTGTFYEQYF
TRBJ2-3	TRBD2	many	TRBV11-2	TGTGCCAGCAGCCTTCGACTAGCGGGGCTCTCCTCAGATACGCAGTATTTT	CASSLRLAGLSSDTQYF
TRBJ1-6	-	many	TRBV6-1	TGTGCCAGCAGTTGGGCCAGGGCTAATTCACCCCTCCACTTT	CASSWARANSPLHF
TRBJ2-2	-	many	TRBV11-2	TGTGCCAGCAGCTTAGTGACTGTGGGAACCGGGGAGCTGTTTTTT	CASSLVTVGTGELFF
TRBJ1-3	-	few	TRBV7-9	TGTGCCAGCAGCCACAACGCACGCAGCTCTGGAAACACCATATATTTT	CASSHNARSSGNTIYF
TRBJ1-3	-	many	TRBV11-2	TGTGCCAGCAGCTTGATTTTACTGAGGGGGTTCTCTGGAAACACCATATATTTT	CASSLILLRGFSGNTIYF
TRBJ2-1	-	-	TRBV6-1	TGTGCCAGCAGTGACAGGGCTCACGAGCAGTTCTTC	CASSDRAHEQFF
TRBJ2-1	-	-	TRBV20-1	TGCAGTTCAAGGGGCGCGGGGAATGAGCAGTTCTTC	CSSRGAGNEQFF
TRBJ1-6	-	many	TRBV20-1	TGCAGTGCTAGGGACGACTGGGGAGGCCCTTCACCCCTCCACTTT	CSARDDWGGPSPLHF
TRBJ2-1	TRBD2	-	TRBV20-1	TGCAGTGCTAGTTGGTCTGGGACTAGCGGACTGCCATCCTACAATGAGCAGTTCTTC	CSASWSGTSGLPSYNEQFF
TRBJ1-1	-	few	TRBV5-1	TGCGCCAGCAGCGAGGGGGGCAGGACTGAAGCTTTCTTT	CASSEGGRTEAFF
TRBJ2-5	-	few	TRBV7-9	TGTGCCAGCAGCTTAGCGACGGGGCATAAGGAGACCCAGTACTTC	CASSLATGHKETQYF